These 23 T cell receptor beta chains were sequenced from one sample in a study of blood T cell repertoires in COVID-19. Repertoires were generated with immunoSEQ multiplex PCR, while TCRdb's copy carries only in-frame clones and drops some. The data hold around 200,000 clones, with 84% observed a single time. Sequences were obtained from peripheral blood. These receptors all come from a human donor in a cohort sampled during active COVID-19.

The chain uses TRBV2 and TRBJ1-5; possibly TRBD1 for D (5 bases). Trimming left V 8 bases short and J 1 base short, with 9 bases between. The CDR3 runs 13 residues. Per germline, CDR1 SNHLY and CDR2 FYNNEI. Here the CDR3 reads CASVGGSNQPQHF. The CDR3 DNA reads TGTGCCAGCGTCGGGGGGAGCAATCAGCCCCAGCATTTT.

The rearrangement uses TRBV3-1 (or the pseudogene TRBV3-2) and TRBJ2-4; 8 bases match TRBD2. The J segment lost 1 base and the V segment lost 4 bases, leaving 12 bases of the junction unmatched. The CDR3 sequence is 18 residues long. The germline V gene has CDR1 LGHDT and CDR2 YNNKEL (reference sequence). CDR3 sequence: CASSPGQPGGGAKNIQYF. Written as DNA, the CDR3 is TGTGCCAGCAGCCCCGGACAGCCGGGAGGGGGGGCCAAAAACATTCAGTACTTC.

This sequence joins TRBV30 and TRBJ2-3; 10 nucleotides line up with TRBD2. This CDR3 has 14 amino acids. CDR1 is GTSNPN and CDR2 is SVGIG in the germline V gene (reference sequence). Unmatched junction bases numbered 10, after V lost 1 base and J lost 12 bases. In DNA, the CDR3 is TGTGCCTGGAGTGCCAGCGGGGGGGCCGGAACCCAGTATTTT. As protein: CAWSASGGAGTQYF.

The chain couples TRBV4-1 to TRBJ1-1; 9 bases line up with TRBD1. The CDR3 length is 16 residues. In germline, CDR1 is MGHRA, CDR2 YSYEKL. With 0 bases clipped from V and 5 bases from J, the junction kept 7 bases outside the gene matches. CDR3 sequence: CASSQEQGAEVTEAFF. DNA of the CDR3: TGCGCCAGCAGCCAAGAACAGGGGGCGGAGGTAACTGAAGCTTTCTTT.

This chain links TRBV12-3 or TRBV12-4 with TRBJ2-7; TRBD1 might be the D (5 bases). The V and J ends lost 5 bases and 4 bases respectively, with 6 bases between them. CDR3 length: 11 residues. Here the CDR3 reads CASSRGYEQYF. The CDR3 bases are TGTGCCAGCAGTAGGGGATACGAGCAGTACTTC.

This clone is a singleton in its sample. V is TRBV19 and J is TRBJ2-1; a possible D gene is TRBD1 (5 bases). V gave up 4 bases and J gave up 2 bases, with 9 bases separating them. CDR1 is LNHDA, CDR2 SQIVND, per germline (reference sequence). This CDR3 region has 14 residues. This CDR3 reads CASSTTETYNEQFF. The CDR3 DNA sequence: TGTGCCAGTAGTACGACAGAAACCTACAATGAGCAGTTCTTC.

In regard to this clone: In the same sample, other DNA sequences code for this CDR3. V usage is TRBV11-2 and J usage is TRBJ2-5; D uncertain. Trimming took off 5 bases at V and 2 bases at J, with 3 bases between the two ends. Germline lookup yields CDR1 SGHAT and CDR2 FQNNGV. CDR3 length: 11 amino acids. The CDR3 DNA follows: TGTGCCAGCAGCCCTCAAGAGACCCAGTACTTC. Translated, it gives CASSPQETQYF.

V and J are TRBV2 and TRBJ2-5, with 10 bases lining up with TRBD2. There are 17 residues in the CDR3. Per germline, CDR1 SNHLY and CDR2 FYNNEI. Unmatched junction bases numbered 10, after V lost 4 bases and J lost 2 bases. The CDR3 DNA sequence: TGTGCCAGCAGTGGAGGGTTATTAGCGGGGGGACAAGAGACCCAGTACTTC. Its translation: CASSGGLLAGGQETQYF.

V usage is TRBV5-5 and J usage is TRBJ1-2; D is unclear. The CDR3 totals 12 residues. Between the trimmed V and J ends, which lost 3 bases and 1 base, there was a span of 4 bases. Germline CDR1 SGHKS, CDR2 YYEKEE (reference sequence). The DNA of the CDR3 is TGTGCCAGCAGCTCCGGTAACTATGGCTACACCTTC. Translating it yields CASSSGNYGYTF.

This clone was recorded a few times. The CDR3 DNA follows: TGCAGTGCTTTATACACCGGGGAGCTGTTTTTT. Protein: CSALYTGELFF. The J gene is TRBJ2-2, the V gene TRBV20-1; D is uncertain. Trimming removed 5 bases at V and 3 bases at J, with 4 bases between. Germline V gene data show CDR1 as DFQATT and CDR2 as SNEGSKA (reference sequence). This CDR3 region has 11 residues.

This clone was detected once. The chain couples TRBV7-9 to TRBJ2-5; no firm D call. Germline V lookup: CDR1 SEHNR, CDR2 FQNEAQ (reference sequence). V lost 6 bases, J lost 5 bases, and 19 bases lay in between. The CDR3 loop spans 15 amino acids. The CDR3 reads CASSPNPPGEETQYF. The CDR3, as DNA: TGTGCCAGCAGTCCCAACCCCCCGGGTGAGGAGACCCAGTACTTC.

The gene calls are TRBV27 and TRBJ2-1; 8 bases align to TRBD1. The germline V gene encodes CDR1 MNHEY and CDR2 SMNVEV (reference sequence). The CDR3 has 13 residues. Trimming took 6 bases from V and 9 from J; bases not matched to a gene: 7. The DNA for the CDR3 is TGTGCCAGCAGAGGTAGACAGGGGATTGAGCAGTTCTTC. This translates into CASRGRQGIEQFF.

The rearrangement uses TRBV29-1 and TRBJ2-1; no definite D call. The ends were cut back, 3 bases at V and 4 bases at J, with 4 bases in the middle. The CDR3 has 11 amino acids. Germline assignment: CDR1 SQVTM and CDR2 ANQGSEA. The DNA of the CDR3 is TGCAGCGTTGACGGGTACAATGAGCAGTTCTTC. As protein: CSVDGYNEQFF.

The chain links TRBV6-2 or TRBV6-3 to TRBJ2-5, with D maybe TRBD2 (5 bases). The CDR3 length is 13 residues. The V gene lost 5 bases and the J gene lost 5 bases, with 12 bases spanning the gap. Germline CDR1 and CDR2: MNHEY and SVGEGT. Here the CDR3 DNA reads TGTGCCAGCAGTCCACGGACTGCGGAGACCCAGTACTTC. Its protein is CASSPRTAETQYF.

This chain connects TRBV29-1 to TRBJ2-3; D unresolved. The CDR3 loop spans 11 amino acids. V was shortened by 3 bases and J by 4 bases, with 5 bases between the two germline ends. Looked up from germline, CDR1 is SQVTM and CDR2 is ANQGSEA. CDR3 region: CSVDPADTQYF. Written as DNA, the CDR3 is TGCAGCGTTGACCCTGCAGATACGCAGTATTTT.

The chain couples TRBV5-1 to TRBJ2-2; D remains ambiguous. Per the germline V gene, CDR1 is SGHRS and CDR2 is YFSETQ. The CDR3 is made up of 15 amino acids. V lost 0 bases and J 0 bases, leaving 6 bases between the germline ends. CDR3 region: CASSLGAANTGELFF. Here the CDR3 DNA reads TGCGCCAGCAGCTTGGGGGCCGCGAACACCGGGGAGCTGTTTTTT.

The rearrangement uses TRBV19 and TRBJ1-4; 7 bases map to TRBD1. Trimming cost V 7 bases and J 7 bases; bases outside gene matches: 9. This CDR3 comprises 14 residues. CDR1 and CDR2 (germline): LNHDA, SQIVND (reference sequence). The CDR3 DNA is TGTGCCAGTACCCGGCACAGGGGAACTGAAAAACTGTTTTTT. This gives the protein CASTRHRGTEKLFF.

The CDR3 loop is CASSQLGARGPTGELFF. Written as DNA, the CDR3 is TGTGCCAGCAGCCAGTTGGGGGCCAGGGGCCCTACCGGGGAGCTGTTTTTT. The V gene is TRBV7-9, the J gene TRBJ2-2; possible D gene TRBD1, 6 bases. V lost 5 bases, J lost 5 bases, and 21 bases lay in between. This CDR3 has 17 amino acids. Germline CDR1 SEHNR, CDR2 FQNEAQ (reference sequence).

A remark on this clone: The same CDR3 also results from other DNA sequences found in this sample. The rearrangement links TRBV5-1 to TRBJ2-1; D unresolved. The CDR3 consists of 12 residues. V was pared by 0 bases and J by 8 bases, with 6 bases between. Looked up from germline, CDR1 is SGHRS and CDR2 is YFSETQ. The CDR3 DNA reads as TGCGCCAGCAGCTTGGGTGGAGATGAGCAGTTCTTC. Protein: CASSLGGDEQFF.

J is TRBJ2-5 and V is TRBV11-3; D not resolved. CDR1 is SGHNT, CDR2 YENEEA, per germline. The CDR3 runs to 13 residues. V lost 5 bases, J lost 0 bases, and 7 bases lay in between. CDR3 sequence: CASSPSHQETQYF. The CDR3 DNA follows: TGTGCCAGCAGCCCCAGTCACCAAGAGACCCAGTACTTC.

The chain links TRBV11-2 to TRBJ1-4; 10 nucleotides line up with TRBD1. The trim removed 5 bases at V and 8 bases at J, leaving 8 bases unmatched. Germline values: CDR1 SGHAT, CDR2 FQNNGV. The length of the CDR3 is 15 residues. CDR3 in amino acids: CASSGRTGGKEKLFF. DNA for the CDR3: TGTGCCAGCAGCGGACGGACAGGGGGAAAAGAAAAACTGTTTTTT.

This chain links TRBV7-3 with TRBJ2-3; TRBD2 agrees at 7 bases. The trim removed 3 bases at V and 1 base at J, leaving 7 bases unmatched. The CDR3 contains 16 residues. Germline CDR1 and CDR2: SGHTA and FQGTGA. Written as DNA, the CDR3 is TGTGCCAGCAGCTTCGGCGGGGGTAGCCGCACAGATACGCAGTATTTT. Protein: CASSFGGGSRTDTQYF.

This clone was detected once. The gene calls are TRBV10-3 and TRBJ1-1; D unresolved. V was trimmed by 6 bases and J by 6 bases, leaving 17 bases between them. CDR3 length equals 14 residues. The germline CDR1 and CDR2 sequences are ENHRY and SYGVKD. DNA of the CDR3: TGTGCCATCAGAACCTCGGAGGGTATACCTGAAGCTTTCTTT. Residues: CAIRTSEGIPEAFF.